A single sample is the source of the 24 T cell receptor beta chains below, sequenced in a study of memory CD4+ T cells and cytomegalovirus serostatus (dated by TCRdb to about 2019). A FACSAria II was used to sort memory CD4+ T cells, defined as single viable CD3+CD4+CD8-CD45RO+ cells. Library prep was done by the immunoSEQ multiplex PCR assay. TCRdb provides this immuneACCESS table in a form limited to in-frame rearrangements. Some clones are lacking; in checked studies, under half of them reflect an unresolved V gene, and why the rest are absent is not known. In this sample the table shows 40,000 to 50,000 clones, less than 85% of which occur a single time. The ten top clones hold approximately 1.9% of the sample. The sequenced sample consisted of memory CD4+ T cells from blood. Receptors were obtained from an adult in good health and CMV-seronegative.

The chain carries TRBV6-1 and TRBJ1-5; D is undetermined. The CDR3 runs 14 residues. The germline CDR1 and CDR2 sequences are MNHNS and SASEGT. V shed 0 bases and J shed 11 bases, with 14 bases lying between them. CDR3: CASSEASYGRSQHF. CDR3 DNA sequence: TGTGCCAGCAGTGAAGCTAGCTACGGTCGGTCCCAGCATTTT.

V is TRBV6-5 and J is TRBJ1-2; D not resolved. The germline CDR1 and CDR2 sequences are MNHEY and SVGAGI. Trimming cost V 3 bases and J 2 bases, with 10 bases left between them. This CDR3 has 14 residues. In DNA, the CDR3 is TGTGCCAGCAGTTATAGCGCAATGAACTATGGCTACACCTTC. Protein sequence: CASSYSAMNYGYTF.

The J gene is TRBJ1-2, the V gene TRBV6-5, with D unresolved. V lost 6 bases and J lost 0, with 14 bases in between. This CDR3 has 15 amino acids. Germline CDR1 MNHEY, CDR2 SVGAGI. The CDR3 nucleotides are TGTGCCAGCAGGCTCCGGGGTCCTGCTAACTATGGCTACACCTTC. This encodes CASRLRGPANYGYTF.

The chain joins TRBV30 to TRBJ2-3, with D perhaps matching TRBD1 (5 bases). Looked up from germline, CDR1 is GTSNPN and CDR2 is SVGIG (reference sequence). The CDR3 contains 12 residues. V lost 2 bases to trimming and J lost 6 bases, with 9 bases between them. The CDR3 spells CAWSITGDTQYF. CDR3 nucleotides: TGTGCCTGGAGTATTACAGGCGATACGCAGTATTTT.

The genes are TRBV7-3 and TRBJ2-3, with D tentatively TRBD1 (5 bases). This CDR3 spans 16 amino acids. With 5 bases removed from V and 1 base from J, the gap between germline ends came to 16 bases. In germline, CDR1 is SGHTA, CDR2 FQGTGA. CDR3: CASSPMGTGGTDTQYF. Here the CDR3 DNA reads TGTGCCAGCAGCCCCATGGGAACAGGTGGCACAGATACGCAGTATTTT. Full variable domain (missing parts from reference TRBV7-3 and TRBJ2-3): GAGVSQTPSNKVTEKGKYVELRCDPISGHTALYWYRQSLGQGPEFLIYFQGTGAADDSGLPNDRFFAVRPEGSVSTLKIQRTERGDSAVYLCASSPMGTGGTDTQYFGPGTRLTVL.

A single count supports this clone. The rearrangement links TRBV14 to TRBJ2-3; TRBD1 might be the D (6 bases). There are 15 residues in the CDR3. CDR1 is SGHDN and CDR2 is FVKESK in the germline V gene. Trimming took 4 bases from V and 2 from J, leaving 13 bases between them. In nucleotides, the CDR3 is TGTGCCAGCAGCCCACCGGGACACCCCACAGATACGCAGTATTTT. Its protein product is CASSPPGHPTDTQYF.

The chain uses TRBV19 and TRBJ2-7; D possibly corresponds to TRBD2 (5 bases). The CDR3 totals 13 residues. Looked up from germline, CDR1 is LNHDA and CDR2 is SQIVND (reference sequence). The V and J ends lost 5 bases and 7 bases respectively, with 15 bases between them. CDR3 in DNA: TGTGCCAGTAGTGGAGGACCAGGCAGGGAGCAGTACTTC. Translation: CASSGGPGREQYF.

By proportion, this clone is medium-sized (0.01 to 0.1%). This chain connects TRBV6-1 to TRBJ1-6, with 7 bases matching TRBD1. Unmatched junction bases numbered 4, after V lost 6 bases and J lost 8 bases. Germline CDR1 is MNHNS and CDR2 is SASEGT. This CDR3 contains 13 residues. The CDR3 DNA reads as TGTGCCAGCAGGACAGGGCTTGATTCACCCCTCCACTTT. Its protein product is CASRTGLDSPLHF.

This clone was found once. The chain links TRBV6-6 to TRBJ1-5, with D hard to call. In germline, CDR1 is MNHNY, CDR2 SVGAGI (reference sequence). The CDR3 runs to 14 residues. Trimming stripped 6 bases from V and 2 bases from J, with 11 bases between. The CDR3 loop reads CASSPGSGNQPQHF. The CDR3 DNA reads as TGTGCCAGCAGCCCCGGTTCGGGCAATCAGCCCCAGCATTTT.

The CDR3 bases are TGCGCCAGCAGCTCGACGCAGGTTAACACTGAAGCTTTCTTT. Translating it yields CASSSTQVNTEAFF. The rearrangement uses TRBV5-1 and TRBJ1-1; D call uncertain. CDR1 SGHRS and CDR2 YFSETQ come from the germline V gene. Trimming pared 3 bases from V and 2 bases from J, leaving 11 bases between. CDR3 length: 14 amino acids.

V usage is TRBV10-3 and J usage is TRBJ2-1; 7 bases fit TRBD1. The germline CDR1 and CDR2 sequences are ENHRY and SYGVKD. The CDR3 contains 15 residues. V gave up 0 bases and J gave up 8 bases; unmatched junction bases: 7. The CDR3 bases are TGTGCCATCAGTGAGTCCCCGGGACAGCAAGATGAGCAGTTCTTC. This codes for CAISESPGQQDEQFF.

The gene calls are TRBV6-6 and TRBJ1-1; no definite D call. The V end lost 6 bases, the J end lost 0 bases, and 14 bases lay between the germline ends. The CDR3 contains 15 residues. Germline V gene sequence: CDR1 MNHNY, CDR2 SVGAGI (reference sequence). The DNA for the CDR3 is TGTGCCAGCAGCCCCCCCGAGGGAATGAACACTGAAGCTTTCTTT. This gives the protein CASSPPEGMNTEAFF.

V is TRBV30 and J is TRBJ2-7; 9 bases are a match to TRBD1. Germline lookup yields CDR1 GTSNPN and CDR2 SVGIG (reference sequence). This CDR3 has 12 residues. V trimming: 7 bases; J trimming: 7 bases; junction bases outside the gene matches: 8. The DNA for the CDR3 is TGTGCCTTTGATCACAGGGGGCAAGAGCAGTACTTC. Amino acids: CAFDHRGQEQYF.

This clone appeared a single time. The chain uses TRBV5-4 and TRBJ1-2; TRBD1 is a possible D gene (5 bases). V was shortened by 0 bases and J by 2 bases, with 11 bases between the two germline ends. Germline V gene data show CDR1 as SGHNT and CDR2 as YYREEE (reference sequence). The CDR3 runs to 15 residues. The CDR3 region is CASSLVLGENYGYTF. Written as DNA, the CDR3 is TGTGCCAGCAGCTTGGTATTGGGGGAGAACTATGGCTACACCTTC. Full variable domain (rest looked up from reference TRBV5-4 and TRBJ1-2): ETGVTQSPTHLIKTRGQQVTLRCSSQSGHNTVSWYQQALGQGPQFIFQYYREEENGRGNFPPRFSGLQFPNYSSELNVNALELDDSALYLCASSLVLGENYGYTFGSGTRLTVV.

The chain couples TRBV5-6 to TRBJ2-7, with D perhaps matching TRBD1 (6 bases). CDR1 is SGHDT and CDR2 is YYEEEE in the germline V gene. The CDR3 sequence is 13 residues long. V was pared by 4 bases and J by 3 bases, with 11 bases between. CDR3 protein: CASSPTGSYEQYF. For the CDR3, the DNA is TGTGCCAGCAGCCCAACAGGGAGCTACGAGCAGTACTTC.

This chain uses TRBV18 with TRBJ1-1; D call uncertain. CDR1 is KGHSH and CDR2 is LQKENI in the germline V gene. The CDR3 runs to 12 residues. V gave up 6 bases and J gave up 5 bases, with 10 bases separating them. CDR3 region: CASSPTGTEAFF. CDR3 bases: TGTGCCAGCTCGCCGACTGGGACTGAAGCTTTCTTT.

V gene TRBV28 combines with J gene TRBJ1-3; no clear D gene. The CDR3 contains 18 residues. Germline V gene lookup returns CDR1 MDHEN and CDR2 SYDVKM. V was shortened by 6 bases and J by 2 bases, with 23 bases between the two germline ends. This chain's CDR3 is CASSFFRQALGAGNTIYF. The DNA for the CDR3 is TGTGCCAGCAGCTTCTTTCGGCAGGCACTTGGGGCTGGAAACACCATATATTTT.

The chain has TRBV28 and TRBJ1-2; tentative D call: TRBD1 (5 bases). The V gene lost 5 bases and the J gene lost 6 bases, with 16 bases spanning the gap. This CDR3 is built from 14 residues. CDR1 and CDR2 (germline): MDHEN, SYDVKM. The CDR3 loop reads CASSAYPRRDGYTF. For the CDR3, the DNA is TGTGCCAGCAGTGCATATCCCCGCAGGGATGGCTACACCTTC.

The CDR3 is CASGRGGLAKNIQYF. CDR3 sequence (DNA): TGTGCCAGTGGAAGGGGAGGGCTAGCCAAAAACATTCAGTACTTC. This sequence joins TRBV19 and TRBJ2-4, with TRBD2 identical over 7 bases. The length of the CDR3 is 15 residues. Trimming at V came to 8 bases and at J to 0 bases, leaving 7 bases not matched to a gene. The germline CDR1 and CDR2 sequences are LNHDA and SQIVND (reference sequence).

This clone has just a few counts. CDR3 sequence: CASSTSREPQHF. The CDR3 nucleotides read TGTGCCAGCAGCACAAGTCGGGAGCCCCAGCATTTT. This rearrangement joins TRBV19 to TRBJ1-5; D not resolved. Germline V gene data show CDR1 as LNHDA and CDR2 as SQIVND (reference sequence). The ends were cut back, 9 bases at V and 8 bases at J, with 14 bases in the middle. CDR3 length: 12 residues.

The CDR3 DNA reads TGTGCCAGCAGTTACTCTATGGCAGGAGGGAACACTGAAGCTTTCTTT. It encodes CASSYSMAGGNTEAFF. This chain joins TRBV6-5 and TRBJ1-1; D is uncertain. There are 16 residues in the CDR3. V was trimmed by 0 bases and J by 1 base, leaving 12 bases between them. Per the germline V gene, CDR1 is MNHEY and CDR2 is SVGAGI.

CDR3 sequence (DNA): TGTGCCAGCAGTTACTCCCAGGGCGAGCAGTACTTC. Residues: CASSYSQGEQYF. The rearrangement joins TRBV6-5 to TRBJ2-7, with D perhaps TRBD1 (5 bases). Looked up from germline, CDR1 is MNHEY and CDR2 is SVGAGI. With 0 bases removed from V and 6 bases from J, the gap between germline ends came to 6 bases. The CDR3 length is 12 residues.

V and J are TRBV11-3 and TRBJ2-3; 7 bases align to TRBD1. V trimming: 1 base; J trimming: 1 base; junction bases outside the gene matches: 8. The CDR3 loop spans 17 amino acids. Germline V gene data show CDR1 as SGHNT and CDR2 as YENEEA. The CDR3 protein is CASSLGRSGGGTDTQYF. The CDR3 DNA reads as TGTGCCAGCAGCTTAGGGCGGTCAGGGGGTGGCACAGATACGCAGTATTTT.

J is TRBJ1-2 and V is TRBV9; 7 bases line up with TRBD1. From germline, CDR1 is SGDLS and CDR2 YYNGEE. After removal of 8 bases from V and 8 bases from J, the junction contained 9 bases not matched to a gene. The CDR3 contains 12 residues. The CDR3 DNA is TGTGCCAGTGCTTCAGGGGGACGAGGCTACACCTTC. It translates to CASASGGRGYTF.